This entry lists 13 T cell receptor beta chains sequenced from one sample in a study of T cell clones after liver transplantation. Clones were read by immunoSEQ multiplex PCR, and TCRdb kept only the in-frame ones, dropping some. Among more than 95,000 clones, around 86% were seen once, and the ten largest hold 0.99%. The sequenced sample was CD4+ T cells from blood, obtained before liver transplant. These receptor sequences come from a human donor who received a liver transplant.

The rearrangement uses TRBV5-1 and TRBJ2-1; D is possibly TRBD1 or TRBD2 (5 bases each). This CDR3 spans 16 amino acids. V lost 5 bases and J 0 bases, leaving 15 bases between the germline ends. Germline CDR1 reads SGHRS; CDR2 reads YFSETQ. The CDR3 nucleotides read TGCGCCAGCAGGTTTAATGGGGGTAGCTCCTACAATGAGCAGTTCTTC. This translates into CASRFNGGSSYNEQFF. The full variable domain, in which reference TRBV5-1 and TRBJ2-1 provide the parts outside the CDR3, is KAGVTQTPRYLIKTRGQQVTLSCSPISGHRSVSWYQQTPGQGLQFLFEYFSETQRNKGNFPGRFSGRQFSNSRSEMNVSTLELGDSALYLCASRFNGGSSYNEQFFGPGTRLTVL.

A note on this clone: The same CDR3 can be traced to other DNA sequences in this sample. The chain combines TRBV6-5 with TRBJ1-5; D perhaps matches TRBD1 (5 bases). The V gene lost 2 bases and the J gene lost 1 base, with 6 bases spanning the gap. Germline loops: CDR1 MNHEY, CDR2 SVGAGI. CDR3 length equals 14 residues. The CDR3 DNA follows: TGTGCCAGCAGTTACGGGGGGAGCAATCAGCCCCAGCATTTT. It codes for CASSYGGSNQPQHF.

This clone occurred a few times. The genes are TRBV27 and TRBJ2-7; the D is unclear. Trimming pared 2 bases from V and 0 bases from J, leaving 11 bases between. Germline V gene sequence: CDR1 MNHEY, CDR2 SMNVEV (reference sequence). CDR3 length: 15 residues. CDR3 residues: CASSLGSQISYEQYF. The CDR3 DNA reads TGTGCCAGCAGTTTAGGTAGCCAAATCTCCTACGAGCAGTACTTC.

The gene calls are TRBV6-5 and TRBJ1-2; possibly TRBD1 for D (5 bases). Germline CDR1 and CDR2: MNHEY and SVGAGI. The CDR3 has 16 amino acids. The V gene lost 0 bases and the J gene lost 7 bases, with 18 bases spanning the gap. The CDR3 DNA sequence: TGTGCCAGCAGTTACTCGAACGGGGCTCCGGGGGGTGGCTACACCTTC. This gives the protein CASSYSNGAPGGGYTF.

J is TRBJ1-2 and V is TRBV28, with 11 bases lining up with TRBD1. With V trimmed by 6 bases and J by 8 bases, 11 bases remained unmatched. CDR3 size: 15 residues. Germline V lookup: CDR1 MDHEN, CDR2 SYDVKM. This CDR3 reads CASSPEGQGVGGYTF. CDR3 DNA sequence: TGTGCCAGCAGCCCGGAGGGACAGGGGGTGGGAGGCTACACCTTC.

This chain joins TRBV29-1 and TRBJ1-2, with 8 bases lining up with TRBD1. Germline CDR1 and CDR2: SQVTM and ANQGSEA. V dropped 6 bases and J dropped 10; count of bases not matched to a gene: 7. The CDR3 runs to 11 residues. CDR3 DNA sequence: TGCAGCGTCGGACAGGGAGGTGTCTACACCTTC. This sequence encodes CSVGQGGVYTF.

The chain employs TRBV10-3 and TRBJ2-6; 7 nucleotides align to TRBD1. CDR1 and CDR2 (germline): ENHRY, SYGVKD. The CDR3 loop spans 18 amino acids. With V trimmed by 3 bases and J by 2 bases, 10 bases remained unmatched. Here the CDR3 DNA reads TGTGCCATCAGTGACCGACAGGGTTTGGGGGCTGGGGCCAACGTCCTGACTTTC. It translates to CAISDRQGLGAGANVLTF.

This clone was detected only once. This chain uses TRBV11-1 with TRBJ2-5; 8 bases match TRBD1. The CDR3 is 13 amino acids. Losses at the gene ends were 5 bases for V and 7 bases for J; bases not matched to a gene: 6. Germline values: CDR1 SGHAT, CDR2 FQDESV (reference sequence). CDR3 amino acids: CASSMTGEATQYF. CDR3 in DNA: TGTGCCAGCAGCATGACAGGGGAAGCGACCCAGTACTTC.

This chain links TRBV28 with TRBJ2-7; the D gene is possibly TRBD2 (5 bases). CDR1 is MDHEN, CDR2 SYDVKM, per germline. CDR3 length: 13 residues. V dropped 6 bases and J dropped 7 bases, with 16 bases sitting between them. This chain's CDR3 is CASSPGLDGEQYF. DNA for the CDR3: TGTGCCAGCAGCCCCGGACTTGACGGTGAGCAGTACTTC.

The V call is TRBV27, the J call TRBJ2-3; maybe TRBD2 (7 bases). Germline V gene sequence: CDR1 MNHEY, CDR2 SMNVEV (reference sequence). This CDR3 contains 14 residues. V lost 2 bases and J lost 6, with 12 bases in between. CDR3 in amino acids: CASSLEGGRDTQYF. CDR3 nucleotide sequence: TGTGCCAGCAGTTTAGAGGGGGGGAGGGATACGCAGTATTTT.

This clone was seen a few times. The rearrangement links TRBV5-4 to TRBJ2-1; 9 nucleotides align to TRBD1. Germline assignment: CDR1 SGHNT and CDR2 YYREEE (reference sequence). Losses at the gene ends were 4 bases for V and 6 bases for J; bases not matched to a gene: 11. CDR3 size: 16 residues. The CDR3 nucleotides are TGTGCCAGCAGCGGGAAAACGGGACAGGGATTCAATGAGCAGTTCTTC. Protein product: CASSGKTGQGFNEQFF. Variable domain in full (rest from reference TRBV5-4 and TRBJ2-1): ETGVTQSPTHLIKTRGQQVTLRCSSQSGHNTVSWYQQALGQGPQFIFQYYREEENGRGNFPPRFSGLQFPNYSSELNVNALELDDSALYLCASSGKTGQGFNEQFFGPGTRLTVL.

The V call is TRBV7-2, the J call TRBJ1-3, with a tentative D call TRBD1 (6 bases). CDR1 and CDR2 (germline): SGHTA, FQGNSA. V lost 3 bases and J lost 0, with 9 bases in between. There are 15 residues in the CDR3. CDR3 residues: CASSFGGHSGNTIYF. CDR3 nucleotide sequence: TGTGCCAGCAGCTTCGGGGGCCACTCTGGAAACACCATATATTTT.

The CDR3: CATSRDSTGDQPQHF. In DNA form, the CDR3 reads TGTGCCACCAGCAGAGATTCAACAGGGGACCAGCCCCAGCATTTT. The chain combines TRBV15 with TRBJ1-5; 7 bases map to TRBD1. Trimming at V came to 0 bases and at J to 7 bases, leaving 6 bases not matched to a gene. The CDR3 spans 15 residues. Germline loops: CDR1 LNHNV, CDR2 YYDKDF (reference sequence).